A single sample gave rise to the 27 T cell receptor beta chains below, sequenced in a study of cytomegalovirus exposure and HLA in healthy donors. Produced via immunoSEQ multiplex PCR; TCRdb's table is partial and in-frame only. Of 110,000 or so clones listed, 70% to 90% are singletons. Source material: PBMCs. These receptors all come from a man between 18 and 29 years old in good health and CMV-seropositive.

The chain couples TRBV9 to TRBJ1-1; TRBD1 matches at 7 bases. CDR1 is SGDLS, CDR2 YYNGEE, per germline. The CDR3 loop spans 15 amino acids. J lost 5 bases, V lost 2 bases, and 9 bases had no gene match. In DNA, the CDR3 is TGTGCCAGCAGCGTCCGAGGGGACAGTAGTACTGAAGCTTTCTTT. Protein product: CASSVRGDSSTEAFF.

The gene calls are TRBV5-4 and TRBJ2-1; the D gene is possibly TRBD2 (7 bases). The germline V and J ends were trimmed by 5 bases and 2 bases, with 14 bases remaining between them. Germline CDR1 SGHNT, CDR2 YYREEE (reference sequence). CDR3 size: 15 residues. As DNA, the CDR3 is TGTGCCAGCAGGCTACGGGGGGCCCCCTACAATGAGCAGTTCTTC. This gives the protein CASRLRGAPYNEQFF.

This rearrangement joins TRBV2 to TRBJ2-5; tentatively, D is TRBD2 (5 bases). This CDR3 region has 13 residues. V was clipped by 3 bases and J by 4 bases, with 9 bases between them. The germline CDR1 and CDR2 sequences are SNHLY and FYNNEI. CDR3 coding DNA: TGTGCCAGCAGTGAGGTGGGGAGAGAGACCCAGTACTTC. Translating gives CASSEVGRETQYF.

CDR3 sequence reads: CASRQGDYGYTF. CDR3 DNA: TGTGCCAGCCGACAGGGGGACTATGGCTACACCTTC. The chain is built from TRBV28 and TRBJ1-2, with 9 positions matching TRBD1. J gave up 3 bases and V 8 bases, and 1 base lay outside the gene matches. Germline V lookup: CDR1 MDHEN, CDR2 SYDVKM. The CDR3 runs 12 residues.

DNA of the CDR3: TGCGCCAGCAGCTGGGGACAGGGAGACAGAGCTTTCTTT. Translated, it gives CASSWGQGDRAFF. The rearrangement links TRBV5-1 to TRBJ1-1; 9 bases are a match to TRBD1. The ends lost 3 bases at V and 10 bases at J; junction bases unmatched: 7. CDR3 length equals 13 residues. CDR1 and CDR2 from the germline V gene are SGHRS and YFSETQ.

CDR3 in DNA: TGTGCCAGTGAGGACAGTGCTTCCTACAATGAGCAGTTCTTC. As protein: CASEDSASYNEQFF. The genes are TRBV19 and TRBJ2-1, with a weak D call TRBD1 (6 bases). Germline loops: CDR1 LNHDA, CDR2 SQIVND (reference sequence). The CDR3 totals 14 residues. The germline V and J ends were trimmed by 8 bases and 1 base, with 12 bases remaining between them.

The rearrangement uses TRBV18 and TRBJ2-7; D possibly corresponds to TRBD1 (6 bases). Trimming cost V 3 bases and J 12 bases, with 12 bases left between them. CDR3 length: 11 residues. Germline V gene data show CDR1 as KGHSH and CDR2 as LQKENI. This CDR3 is CASSPSQGLYF. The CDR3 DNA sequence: TGTGCCAGCTCACCTTCACAGGGTCTGTACTTC.

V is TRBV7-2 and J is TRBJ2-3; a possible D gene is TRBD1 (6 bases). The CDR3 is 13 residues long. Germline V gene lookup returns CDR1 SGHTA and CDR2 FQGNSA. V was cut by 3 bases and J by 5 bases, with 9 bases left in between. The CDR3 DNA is TGTGCCAGCAGCTTGGGCAGGGGAGATACGCAGTATTTT. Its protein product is CASSLGRGDTQYF.

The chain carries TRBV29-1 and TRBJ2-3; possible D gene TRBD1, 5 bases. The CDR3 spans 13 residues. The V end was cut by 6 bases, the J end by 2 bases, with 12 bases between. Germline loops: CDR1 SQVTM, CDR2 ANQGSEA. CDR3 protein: CSVSQVLTDTQYF. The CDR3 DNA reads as TGCAGCGTCTCACAGGTTCTCACAGATACGCAGTATTTT.

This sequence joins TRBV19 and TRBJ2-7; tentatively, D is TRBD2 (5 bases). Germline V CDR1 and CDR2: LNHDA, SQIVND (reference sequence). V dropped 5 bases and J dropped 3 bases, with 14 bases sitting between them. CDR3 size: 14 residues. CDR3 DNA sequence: TGTGCCAGTAGTCCCGGACTGGCCTACTACGAGCAGTACTTC. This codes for CASSPGLAYYEQYF. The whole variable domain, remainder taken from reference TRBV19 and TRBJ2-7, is DGGITQSPKYLFRKEGQNVTLSCEQNLNHDAMYWYRQDPGQGLRLIYYSQIVNDFQKGDIAEGYSVSREKKESFPLTVTSAQKNPTAFYLCASSPGLAYYEQYFGPGTRLTVT.

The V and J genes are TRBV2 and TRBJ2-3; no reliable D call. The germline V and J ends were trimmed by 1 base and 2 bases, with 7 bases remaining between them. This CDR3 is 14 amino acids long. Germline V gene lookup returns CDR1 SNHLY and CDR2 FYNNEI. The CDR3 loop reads CASSEVTHTDTQYF. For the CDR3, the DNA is TGTGCCAGCAGTGAAGTGACACACACAGATACGCAGTATTTT. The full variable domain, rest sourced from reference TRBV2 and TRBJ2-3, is EPEVTQTPSHQVTQMGQEVILRCVPISNHLYFYWYRQILGQKVEFLVSFYNNEISEKSEIFDDQFSVERPDGSNFTLKIRSTKLEDSAMYFCASSEVTHTDTQYFGPGTRLTVL.

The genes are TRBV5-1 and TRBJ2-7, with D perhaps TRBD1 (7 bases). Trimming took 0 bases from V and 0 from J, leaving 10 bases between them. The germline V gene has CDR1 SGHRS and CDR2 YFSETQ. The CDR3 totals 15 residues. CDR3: CASSLGGTASYEQYF. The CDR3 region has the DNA TGCGCCAGCAGCTTGGGCGGGACAGCCTCCTACGAGCAGTACTTC. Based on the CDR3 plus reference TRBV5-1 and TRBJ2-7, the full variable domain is KAGVTQTPRYLIKTRGQQVTLSCSPISGHRSVSWYQQTPGQGLQFLFEYFSETQRNKGNFPGRFSGRQFSNSRSEMNVSTLELGDSALYLCASSLGGTASYEQYFGPGTRLTVT.

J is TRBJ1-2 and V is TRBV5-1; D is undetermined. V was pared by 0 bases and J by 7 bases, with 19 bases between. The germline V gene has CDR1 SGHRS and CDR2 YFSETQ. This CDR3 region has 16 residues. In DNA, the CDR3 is TGCGCCAGCAGCTTGGCCGTCGGGGTTCTTAGTGGTGGCTACACCTTC. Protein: CASSLAVGVLSGGYTF.

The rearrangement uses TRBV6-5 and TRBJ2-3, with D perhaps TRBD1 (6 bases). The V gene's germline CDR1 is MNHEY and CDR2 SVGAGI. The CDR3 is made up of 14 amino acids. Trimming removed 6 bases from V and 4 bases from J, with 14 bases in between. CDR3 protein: CASRAGVSSDTQYF. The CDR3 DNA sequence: TGTGCCAGCAGGGCAGGGGTGAGCTCAGATACGCAGTATTTT.

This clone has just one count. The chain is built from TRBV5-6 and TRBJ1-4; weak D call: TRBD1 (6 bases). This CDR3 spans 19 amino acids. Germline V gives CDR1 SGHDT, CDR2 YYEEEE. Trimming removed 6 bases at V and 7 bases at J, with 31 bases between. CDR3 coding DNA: TGTGCCAGCACCAAGAGGGGAACAGGGTTAAGGTGGGGCAGTGAAAAACTGTTTTTT. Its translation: CASTKRGTGLRWGSEKLFF. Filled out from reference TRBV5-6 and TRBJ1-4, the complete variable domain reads DAGVTQSPTHLIKTRGQQVTLRCSPKSGHDTVSWYQQALGQGPQFIFQYYEEEERQRGNFPDRFSGHQFPNYSSELNVNALLLGDSALYLCASTKRGTGLRWGSEKLFFGSGTQLSVL.

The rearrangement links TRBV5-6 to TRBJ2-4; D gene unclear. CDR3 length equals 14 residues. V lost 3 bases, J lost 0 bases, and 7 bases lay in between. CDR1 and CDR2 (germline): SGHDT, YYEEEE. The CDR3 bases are TGTGCCAGCAGCTCCTGGCTAGCCAAAAACATTCAGTACTTC. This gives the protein CASSSWLAKNIQYF.

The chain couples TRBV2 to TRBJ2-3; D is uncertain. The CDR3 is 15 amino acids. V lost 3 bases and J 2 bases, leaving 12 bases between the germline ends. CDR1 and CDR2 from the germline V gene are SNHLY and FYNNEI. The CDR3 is CASSERNRNTDTQYF. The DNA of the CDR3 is TGTGCCAGCAGTGAGAGGAACCGCAACACAGATACGCAGTATTTT.

The CDR3 coding sequence is TGTGCCTGGAGTTTTACTGGGGCCAACGTCCTGACTTTC. Its translation: CAWSFTGANVLTF. The V and J genes are TRBV30 and TRBJ2-6; D uncertain. The CDR3 has 13 residues. V was shortened by 2 bases and J by 2 bases, with 4 bases between the two germline ends. CDR1 is GTSNPN, CDR2 SVGIG, per germline (reference sequence).

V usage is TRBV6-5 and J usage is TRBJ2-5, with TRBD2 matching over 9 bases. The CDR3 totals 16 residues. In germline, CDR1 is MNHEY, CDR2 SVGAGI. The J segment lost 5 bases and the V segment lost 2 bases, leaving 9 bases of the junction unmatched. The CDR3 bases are TGTGCCAGCAGTTACGGTTCTCGCGGGGGGGCGGAGACCCAGTACTTC. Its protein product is CASSYGSRGGAETQYF.

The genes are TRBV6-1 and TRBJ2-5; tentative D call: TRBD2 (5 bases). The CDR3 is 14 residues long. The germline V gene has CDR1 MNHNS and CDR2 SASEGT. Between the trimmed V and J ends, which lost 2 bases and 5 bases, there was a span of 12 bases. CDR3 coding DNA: TGTGCCAGCAGTGAATACTCGGGGATGGAGACCCAGTACTTC. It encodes CASSEYSGMETQYF.

CDR3 DNA sequence: TGTGCCACCCAAGGGGGGGGCCATCGCAATCAGCCCCAGCATTTT. It is translated as CATQGGGHRNQPQHF. The chain links TRBV28 to TRBJ1-5, with D perhaps TRBD1 (6 bases). The CDR3 sequence is 15 residues long. Germline values: CDR1 MDHEN, CDR2 SYDVKM. Trimming cost V 10 bases and J 2 bases, with 18 bases left between them.

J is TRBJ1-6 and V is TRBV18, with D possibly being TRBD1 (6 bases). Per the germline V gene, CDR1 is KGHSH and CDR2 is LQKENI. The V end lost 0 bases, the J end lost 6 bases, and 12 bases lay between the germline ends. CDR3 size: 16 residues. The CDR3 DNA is TGTGCCAGCTCACCACCAGACAGGTTGGGTAATTCACCCCTCCACTTT. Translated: CASSPPDRLGNSPLHF.

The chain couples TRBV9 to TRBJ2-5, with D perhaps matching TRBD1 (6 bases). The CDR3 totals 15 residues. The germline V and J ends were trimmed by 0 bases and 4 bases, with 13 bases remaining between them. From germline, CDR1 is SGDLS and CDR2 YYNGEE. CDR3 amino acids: CASSVAAARGETQYF. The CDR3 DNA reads TGTGCCAGCAGCGTAGCTGCGGCCAGGGGAGAGACCCAGTACTTC.

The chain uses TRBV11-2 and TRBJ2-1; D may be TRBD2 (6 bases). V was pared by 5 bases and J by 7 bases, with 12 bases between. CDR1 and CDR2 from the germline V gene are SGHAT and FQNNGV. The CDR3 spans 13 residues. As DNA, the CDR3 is TGTGCCAGCAGCCCGGGACTTCTGAATGAGCAGTTCTTC. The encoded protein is CASSPGLLNEQFF.

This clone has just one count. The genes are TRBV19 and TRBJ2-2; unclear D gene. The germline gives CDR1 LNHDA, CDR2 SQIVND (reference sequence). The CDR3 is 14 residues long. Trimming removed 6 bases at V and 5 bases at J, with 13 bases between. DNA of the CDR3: TGTGCCAGTAGAAGTGACGGGTCGACCGGGGAGCTGTTTTTT. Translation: CASRSDGSTGELFF.

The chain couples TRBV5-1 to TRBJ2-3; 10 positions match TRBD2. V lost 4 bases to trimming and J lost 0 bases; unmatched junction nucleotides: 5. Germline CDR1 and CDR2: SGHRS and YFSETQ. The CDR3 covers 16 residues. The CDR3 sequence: CASSPGLAESTDTQYF. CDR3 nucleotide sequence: TGCGCCAGCAGCCCAGGACTAGCGGAGAGCACAGATACGCAGTATTTT.

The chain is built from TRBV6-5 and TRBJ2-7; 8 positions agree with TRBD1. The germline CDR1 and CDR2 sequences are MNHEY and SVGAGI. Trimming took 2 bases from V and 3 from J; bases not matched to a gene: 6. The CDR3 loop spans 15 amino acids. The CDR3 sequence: CASSYDNTGGYEQYF. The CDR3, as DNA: TGTGCCAGCAGTTACGACAACACAGGGGGCTACGAGCAGTACTTC.